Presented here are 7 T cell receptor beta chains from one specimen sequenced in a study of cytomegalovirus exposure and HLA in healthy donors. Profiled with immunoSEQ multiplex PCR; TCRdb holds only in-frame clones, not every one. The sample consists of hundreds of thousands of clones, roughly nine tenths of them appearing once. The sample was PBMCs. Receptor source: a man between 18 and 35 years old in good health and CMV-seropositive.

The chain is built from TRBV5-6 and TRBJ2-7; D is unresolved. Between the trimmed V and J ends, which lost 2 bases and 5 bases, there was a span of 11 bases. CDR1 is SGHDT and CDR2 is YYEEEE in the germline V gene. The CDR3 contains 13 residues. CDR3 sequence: CASSLKGTHEQYF. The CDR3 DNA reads TGTGCCAGCAGCTTAAAAGGCACCCACGAGCAGTACTTC.

CDR3 sequence (DNA): TGTGCCAGCAGTTACTCGACTCCAGGGACTAACTATGGCTACACCTTC. Translated: CASSYSTPGTNYGYTF. The chain joins TRBV6-5 to TRBJ1-2, with a weak D call TRBD1 (5 bases). V gave up 0 bases and J gave up 0 bases, with 11 bases separating them. This CDR3 has 16 amino acids. Germline values: CDR1 MNHEY, CDR2 SVGAGI.

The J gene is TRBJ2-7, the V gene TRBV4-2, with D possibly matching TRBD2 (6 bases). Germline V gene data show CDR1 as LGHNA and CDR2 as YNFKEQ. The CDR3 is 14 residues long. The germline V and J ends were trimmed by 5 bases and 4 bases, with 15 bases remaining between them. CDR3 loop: CASSFQRRGYEQYF. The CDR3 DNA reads TGTGCCAGCAGCTTTCAGCGGAGGGGATACGAGCAGTACTTC.

This CDR3 reads CASSLWEGRGYTF. The CDR3, as DNA: TGTGCCAGCAGCTTATGGGAGGGCCGGGGCTACACCTTC. V is TRBV11-2 and J is TRBJ1-2; D uncertain. Between the trimmed V and J ends, which lost 2 bases and 8 bases, there was a span of 12 bases. The germline gives CDR1 SGHAT, CDR2 FQNNGV. The CDR3 covers 13 residues.

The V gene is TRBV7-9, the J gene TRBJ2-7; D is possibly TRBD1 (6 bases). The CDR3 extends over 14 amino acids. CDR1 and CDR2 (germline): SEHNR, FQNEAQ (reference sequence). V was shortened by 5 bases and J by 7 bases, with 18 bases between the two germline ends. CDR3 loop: CASSLTGPLGEQYF. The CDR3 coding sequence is TGTGCCAGCAGCCTAACAGGGCCCCTCGGGGAGCAGTACTTC.

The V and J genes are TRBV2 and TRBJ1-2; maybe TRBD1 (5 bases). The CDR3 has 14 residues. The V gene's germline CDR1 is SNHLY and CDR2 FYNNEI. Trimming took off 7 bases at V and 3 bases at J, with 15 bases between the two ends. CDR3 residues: CASTWGGIDYGYTF. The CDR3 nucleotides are TGTGCCAGCACCTGGGGGGGAATTGACTATGGCTACACCTTC.

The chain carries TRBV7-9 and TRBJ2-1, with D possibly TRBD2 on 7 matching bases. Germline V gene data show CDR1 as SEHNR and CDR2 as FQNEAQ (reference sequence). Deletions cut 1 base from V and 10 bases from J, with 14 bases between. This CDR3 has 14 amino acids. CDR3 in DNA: TGTGCCAGCAGCTTAGGCGGGGGCGCCCGGGAGCAGTTCTTC. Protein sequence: CASSLGGGAREQFF.